A selection of T cell receptor beta chains follows, all from one sample in a study of T cell responses to AZD1222 COVID-19 vaccine. Using immunoSEQ multiplex PCR, the repertoire was profiled, and TCRdb retains in-frame clones only, with some absent. The data contain roughly 93,000 clones, roughly 91% of them seen just once; the ten biggest clones take up 2.8%. Source: peripheral blood, taken on day 0 of MenACWY control vaccination. These receptors were collected from an adult in good health. Each CDR3 is given with its conserved first and last residue. The order of the fields is clone size, D gene, V gene, CDR3 protein. A D gene is named only where the DNA matches it firmly. Some rows mark clone size as missing; the rest say once, few, many or name a class of expanded clone.

clone size: once; D gene: .; V gene: TRBV6-5; CDR3 protein: CASSTQGGYTF
clone size: .; D gene: .; V gene: TRBV29-1; CDR3 protein: CSVEWPQGYGYTF
clone size: .; D gene: .; V gene: TRBV7-2; CDR3 protein: CASSLVLYEQYF
clone size: .; D gene: .; V gene: TRBV5-6; CDR3 protein: CASSFQGRHSPLHF
clone size: .; D gene: TRBD2; V gene: TRBV7-2; CDR3 protein: CASSLGGFTDTQYF
clone size: once; D gene: .; V gene: TRBV27; CDR3 protein: CASSRHTNTGELFF
clone size: .; D gene: .; V gene: TRBV27; CDR3 protein: CASSAHGDEKLFF
clone size: few; D gene: .; V gene: TRBV3-1/TRBV3-2; CDR3 protein: CASSQARDAGGRDGYTF
clone size: .; D gene: TRBD1; V gene: TRBV7-6; CDR3 protein: CASSLARGTDSGNTIYF
clone size: .; D gene: .; V gene: TRBV21-1; CDR3 protein: CASSKLPLNTEAFF
clone size: .; D gene: .; V gene: TRBV6-2/TRBV6-3; CDR3 protein: CASSDGSAGESHEQYF
clone size: .; D gene: .; V gene: TRBV7-9; CDR3 protein: CASSLQGEDAEQYF
clone size: .; D gene: TRBD1; V gene: TRBV11-2; CDR3 protein: CASRHLPGQGAGNTIYF
clone size: .; D gene: TRBD1; V gene: TRBV6-5; CDR3 protein: CATSPRQGLEKLFF
clone size: .; D gene: .; V gene: TRBV5-1; CDR3 protein: CASSLGVTDYEKLFF
clone size: .; D gene: .; V gene: TRBV18; CDR3 protein: CASSPTDYEQYF
clone size: .; D gene: .; V gene: TRBV3-1/TRBV3-2; CDR3 protein: CASSLEGGYTF
clone size: .; D gene: TRBD1; V gene: TRBV19; CDR3 protein: CASSPPKGANTEAFF
clone size: .; D gene: .; V gene: TRBV4-3; CDR3 protein: CASSLHRLGGHEQYF
clone size: .; D gene: TRBD1; V gene: TRBV7-9; CDR3 protein: CASSLTGQAFGNTIYF
clone size: .; D gene: .; V gene: TRBV27; CDR3 protein: CASSFWQNGEAFF
clone size: .; D gene: .; V gene: TRBV9; CDR3 protein: CASSVGDTNSPLHF
clone size: .; D gene: .; V gene: TRBV7-3; CDR3 protein: CASSLGTNQPQHF
clone size: .; D gene: .; V gene: TRBV3-1/TRBV3-2; CDR3 protein: CASSQGGGRSGYTF
clone size: .; D gene: .; V gene: TRBV30; CDR3 protein: CAWSVRMDTEAFF
clone size: .; D gene: .; V gene: TRBV5-1; CDR3 protein: CASSHRDGGSEAFF
clone size: .; D gene: .; V gene: TRBV7-2; CDR3 protein: CASSLGTLREQYF
clone size: few; D gene: TRBD1; V gene: TRBV7-9; CDR3 protein: CASSIGQGSNSPLHF
clone size: .; D gene: .; V gene: TRBV19; CDR3 protein: CASRGETPLHF
clone size: .; D gene: .; V gene: TRBV29-1; CDR3 protein: CSVVNMNTEAFF
clone size: .; D gene: TRBD1; V gene: TRBV5-5; CDR3 protein: CASMGDRYTEAFF
clone size: .; D gene: .; V gene: TRBV6-5; CDR3 protein: CASSSLHNEQFF
clone size: once; D gene: .; V gene: TRBV21-1; CDR3 protein: CASSKFFMGNTEAFF
clone size: .; D gene: .; V gene: TRBV3-1/TRBV3-2; CDR3 protein: CASSQEGARRSAGFTDTQYF
clone size: once; D gene: TRBD2; V gene: TRBV6-5; CDR3 protein: CASMIAGGSETQYF
clone size: .; D gene: .; V gene: TRBV9; CDR3 protein: CASSVQGLYNSPLHF
clone size: once; D gene: TRBD2; V gene: TRBV18; CDR3 protein: CASSPSVPGTSVYDEQFF
clone size: few; D gene: .; V gene: TRBV28; CDR3 protein: CASSLRSGGADTQYF
clone size: .; D gene: .; V gene: TRBV2; CDR3 protein: CASSEVLTGELFF
clone size: .; D gene: .; V gene: TRBV18; CDR3 protein: CASSPSTGAAEAFF
clone size: .; D gene: .; V gene: TRBV7-9; CDR3 protein: CASSLGRGELNTEAFF
clone size: .; D gene: .; V gene: TRBV6-5; CDR3 protein: CASSYFLTSEQFF
clone size: .; D gene: .; V gene: TRBV4-3; CDR3 protein: CASSQEALVQYGQGDIQYF
clone size: .; D gene: .; V gene: TRBV19; CDR3 protein: CASSIGAGTPDTQYF
clone size: .; D gene: .; V gene: TRBV5-6; CDR3 protein: CASTLRGGSQPQHF
clone size: once; D gene: TRBD1; V gene: TRBV25-1; CDR3 protein: CASSVKTGAEQYF
clone size: .; D gene: .; V gene: TRBV14; CDR3 protein: CASSQSGNNSPLHF
clone size: .; D gene: TRBD1; V gene: TRBV5-6; CDR3 protein: CASSLVAQGVAGTQYF
clone size: .; D gene: TRBD2; V gene: TRBV3-1/TRBV3-2; CDR3 protein: CASSPNLAGMADTQYF